This T cell receptor (beta chain) is drawn from a study of blood T cells in healthy people across ages. Points on this clonotype: Its antigen is undetermined.

Losses at the gene ends were 3 bases for V and 1 base for J; bases not matched to a gene: 6. The CDR3 sequence is 15 residues long. General study results and limits: Donor CMV status was unknown, possibly confounding expanded clonotype changes.

A J-beta primer mix and a sample-barcoded 5' primer were used in a second PCR of roughly 6 to 11 cycles. TCRdb itself ran the 5' RACE reads through MiXCR, one entry per CDR3 protein. Found here are about 720,000 distinct CDR3 sequences, over 20% of them singletons; the top ten hold 22%. Every donor gave 9 to 10 milliliters of peripheral blood. Sequences were obtained from blood. The receptor's source is a man aged 65 to 79 in good health. V is TRBV12-3 or TRBV12-4 and J is TRBJ2-7; TRBD2 aligns across 7 bases. In nucleotides, the CDR3 is TGTGCCAGCAGTTTGATAGCGGGCCAGTCCTACGAGCAGTACTTC. Translated, it gives CASSLIAGQSYEQYF.